This T cell receptor (beta chain) was sequenced in a study of T cell responses to AZD1222 COVID-19 vaccine. Points on this clone: The target antigen is unknown.

Profiling relied on immunoSEQ multiplex PCR, and the TCRdb table lists in-frame clones only, not all of them. The sample holds more than 60,000 clones, more than 75% seen once. Regarding the study as a whole: CD4 TCRs linked to vaccination spanned spike, dominating at 160-218 and 743-854. Breadth and depth of Spike-specific TCRs rose after two AZD1222 doses.

This TCR was recovered from an adult who received the AZD1222 COVID-19 vaccine. Source: peripheral blood, taken 28 days after the second AZD1222 dose.

This chain's CDR3 is CAFDPLAGGPETQYF. Written as DNA, the CDR3 is TGTGCCTTCGACCCACTAGCGGGGGGGCCGGAGACCCAGTACTTC. The chain uses TRBV30 and TRBJ2-5, with 13 bases aligning to TRBD2. V lost 7 bases and J lost 5; bases outside the gene matches: 10. Germline loops: CDR1 GTSNPN, CDR2 SVGIG (reference sequence). This CDR3 region has 15 residues.